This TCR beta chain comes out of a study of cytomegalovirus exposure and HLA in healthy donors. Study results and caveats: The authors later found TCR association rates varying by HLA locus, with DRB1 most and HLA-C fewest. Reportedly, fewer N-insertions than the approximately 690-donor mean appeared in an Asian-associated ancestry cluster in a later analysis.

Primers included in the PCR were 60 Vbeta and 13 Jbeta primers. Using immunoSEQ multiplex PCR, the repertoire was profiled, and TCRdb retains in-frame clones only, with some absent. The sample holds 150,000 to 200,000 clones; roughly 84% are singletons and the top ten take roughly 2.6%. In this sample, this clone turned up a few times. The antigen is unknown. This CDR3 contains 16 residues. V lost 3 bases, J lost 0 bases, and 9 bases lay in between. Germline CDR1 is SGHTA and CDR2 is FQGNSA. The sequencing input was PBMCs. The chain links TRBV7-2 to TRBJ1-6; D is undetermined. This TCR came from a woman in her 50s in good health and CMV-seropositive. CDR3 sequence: CASSLGGSSYNSPLHF. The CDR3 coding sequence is TGTGCCAGCAGCTTGGGCGGGAGCTCCTATAATTCACCCCTCCACTTT.